This T cell receptor (beta chain) was captured in a study of T cells in Graves' hyperthyroidism and ophthalmopathy. The V end lost 5 bases, the J end lost 0 bases, and 13 bases lay between the germline ends. Germline V lookup: CDR1 LNHDA, CDR2 SQIVND (reference sequence). The CDR3 is made up of 15 amino acids. The diagnostic basis comprised clinical symptoms, serum thyroxine and TRAb, thyroid ultrasound and orbital computed tomography. Amplification of TCR beta CDR3 regions was performed using RNA transcripts as template. The TCR CDR3 first-round RT-PCR relied on the HTBI primer set. MiXCR was run by TCRdb on the multiplex PCR reads, yielding one entry per CDR3 protein. The sample holds 370,000 or so distinct CDR3 sequences; 15% to 18% are singletons and the top ten take 25% to 30%. This clonotype was counted only a few times.

The V and J genes are TRBV19 and TRBJ2-5; the D is unclear. The source is a woman aged 18-29 years with Graves' hyperthyroidism that later progressed to Graves' ophthalmopathy. Input material: blood. CDR3 nucleotides: TGTGCCAGTAGTCTCTACGCCTCGAACCAAGAGACCCAGTACTTC. Translating it yields CASSLYASNQETQYF.